The sequence of this TCR beta chain was determined in a study of cytomegalovirus exposure and HLA in healthy donors (dated by TCRdb to the late 2010s). With regard to the full study: According to an earlier analysis of 587 of the donors, some 180 million T cells yielded 117 million unique TCR beta sequences and less than 300 Gb of sequence data. An early release covering over 500 HLA-typed donors comprised about 320 gigabases of sequencing data and 85 million to 100 million unique TCR sequences. Of the 300 to 500 genotyped donors, less than 85% were placed in the genetic ancestry cluster associated with self-reported Caucasian donors. The aim of the study was to test whether cataloging public T cell receptors could identify signatures of past pathogen exposure. The study used immunosequencing to profile the T cell repertoires of around 600 subjects and linked those repertoires to cytomegalovirus serostatus. Along with the roughly 670-subject first cohort, a separate validation cohort of 120 different subjects was used. To predict cytomegalovirus infection status, the study brought together high-throughput TCR immunosequencing, statistical association of individual TCRs with disease status, and machine learning. In a later analysis, previously published TCR beta repertoires from several hundred donors were re-analyzed and high-resolution HLA genotyping was added so that TCR occurrence patterns could be studied. Rather than drawing on any new phenotypic data, the later analysis identified candidate immune exposures from TCR beta sequences and the way those sequences occurred across donors. In an earlier analysis of about 590 of the donors, high-throughput TCR beta sequencing was used to judge whether each TCR beta V gene segment behaved as functional or pseudogenic. Donor age, sex, ethnicity and CMV serostatus were compiled together with the repertoire data. A later genetic analysis took genome-wide SNP genotypes for 398 of the 666 donors and used that subset as a discovery cohort. All discovery cohort repertoires had been generated using a single sequencing platform. HLA typing included class I and class II loci at four-digit resolution. Typing coverage varied by locus: roughly 620-640 donors for A, B, C, DRB1 and DQB1; approximately 500 for DQA1; some 610 for DPA1; roughly 450 for DPB1. Several DR-DQ haplotypes were treated as single units for association and clustering because of strong linkage in the cohort. On average, 235,054 unique TCR beta nucleotide sequences were sequenced per donor among a few hundred genotyped donors of the cohort, with roughly 18% of those sequences being non-productive.

What the authors observed across the whole study: The cohort was sequenced for TCR beta chains only, and without alpha or paired-chain data the features that could be detected were limited. V-gene and J-gene trimming of TCR beta chains was associated with a missense DCLRE1C variant in a later genetic analysis, and the association was replicated in an independent cohort. Assigning TCR associations to individual alleles was difficult when HLA alleles, especially DR and DQ, strongly co-occurred. According to a later analysis, parvovirus B19, influenza, CMV and Epstein-Barr virus appeared linked to several top co-occurrence clusters. HLA typing was unavailable for some donors at each locus, so association tests used only the typed subset. Most TCR sequences were seen in very few donors, while some public TCRs were found in many individuals. A later analysis associated about 17,000 TCR beta sequences with specific HLA alleles at a false discovery rate of 0.05. Presence/absence analyses assumed roughly uniform sequencing depth across donors, an assumption that may not hold. A later analysis found that HLA-associated TCR beta chains were more clonally expanded and had lower generation probabilities than equally common non-associated chains. Some IMGT-functional V segments, including TRBV6-2 and TRBV6-3, could not be distinguished by the 87-base-pair reads and were therefore excluded. The classifier was reported to diagnose cytomegalovirus status with high specificity and sensitivity in both the original and validation cohorts. In a later analysis, the rate of TCR association differed among HLA loci, with DRB1 alleles having the most associated TCRs and HLA-C alleles having the fewest. In a later genetic analysis, fewer N-insertions in productive TCRs were reported among donors in an Asian-associated ancestry cluster than the approximately 630-donor mean. Correlated functional status among segregating V segments might reflect linkage disequilibrium, but an unknown experimental factor could not be ruled out. A further reported finding was that TCR beta sequences accurately predicted the HLA-A and HLA-B alleles for most subjects in the first cohort. CMV serostatus was the only immune exposure information available for the cohort. Three of the identified cytomegalovirus-associated TCR beta chains were confirmed in vitro to be specific for cytomegalovirus antigens. Some 15 rarely observed V segments, including chromosome 9 orphons, were excluded from the earlier analysis of a few hundred of the donors because counts were too low. It was suggested by the authors that the approach could potentially be generalized to other disease states and immunological phenotypes. In an earlier analysis of 587 of the donors, most TCR beta V segments appeared in productive rearrangements about 87% or about 30% of the time, broadly matching IMGT annotations. According to a later analysis, most CMV-associated TCR beta chains appeared to be HLA-restricted, and the HLA associations seemed to be driven largely by CMV exposure. A cluster of highly shared sequence variants was judged likely to represent a technical artifact of the sequencing pipeline. In the study, some 160 TCR beta chains were listed as associated with cytomegalovirus.

About this clone itself: Its target antigen remains unknown. Qualities for individual bases were not recorded, and no much larger clone is one base off.

The method behind the library was the immunoSEQ multiplex PCR assay. For the multiplex PCR, a mixture combining 60 forward primers for TCR Vbeta segments and 13 reverse primers for TCR Jbeta segments was used. Amplification of the CDR3 region of rearranged TCR beta genes was performed with a multiplex PCR assay on genomic DNA. The amplified TCR beta libraries were sequenced on the Illumina HiSeq System as 87-base-pair reads. The paper's data handling went like this. Across the 500 to 700 repertoires, a later analysis counted 80 million or so unique TCR beta chains, around 11 million of which were shared by at least two donors. A nearest-neighbor algorithm error-corrected the raw reads and collapsed the reads into unique sequences, merging closely related sequences to remove PCR and sequencing errors. V, D and J gene segments were assigned by aligning CDR3 sequences to IMGT reference sequences. Each retained sequence needed at least a six-nucleotide match to both a V gene segment and a J gene segment. A rearrangement was called productive if the CDR3 had no stop codons and remained in frame with V and J, and every other rearrangement was called non-productive. Following IMGT convention, CDR3 was defined as the stretch from the second conserved V-encoded cysteine to the conserved J-encoded phenylalanine. In an earlier analysis of more than 550 of the donors, sequences lacking an unambiguous match to a single V gene segment were excluded. In an earlier analysis of a few hundred of the donors, V segments were called functional above 56.7% productive rearrangements and were called segregating when the between-donor standard deviation exceeded 5%. A statistical classification framework was built to diagnose cytomegalovirus status from the catalog of TCR beta chain sequences. A later analysis assigned V and J genes by comparing TCR nucleotide sequences with IMGT/GENE-DB human TR gene sequences. A later analysis assigned CDR3 sequences and most-parsimonious VDJ recombination scenarios with the TCRdist pipeline. A later analysis defined each TCR beta chain by its CDR3 amino acid sequence plus V-gene family, and excluded reads lacking a unique V-gene family. To address suspected cross-contamination and a sequencing artifact, a later analysis removed 592 highly shared, low-generation-probability nucleotide sequences. For each public chain, a later analysis derived a clonal expansion index from normalized ranks of inferred template counts within each repertoire. Generation probabilities in a later analysis came from a VDJ recombination model fitted to out-of-frame rearrangements, and those results were checked against IGoR. In a later analysis, hypergeometric tests were used to score TCR-TCR, TCR-HLA and TCR-CMV co-occurrence, with a repertoire-size bias correction applied to TCR pairs. To estimate false discovery rates, a later analysis permuted the HLA or CMV assignments 20 times. A later analysis grouped co-occurring TCRs with DBSCAN, adding TCRdist sequence similarity when clustering within HLA-allele-positive subsets. Repertoires with fewer than 30,000 or more than 120,000 public chains, plus five repertoires with anomalous nucleotide sharing, were excluded from co-occurrence clustering. The immuneACCESS repertoire file appears here via TCRdb, limited to in-frame rearrangements. These files lack a portion of the clones; in checked studies, under half of the deficit traces to unresolved V genes, and the cause of the others is not known. V, J and clone size are those of that table, while D and trimming were read from the DNA. In all, the sample holds some 190,000 clones, and 75% to 90% of those were seen once. The ten largest clones take up about 1.4% of the sample.

In total, around 600 healthy bone marrow donors made up the cohort. Cohort members were all nominally healthy when sampled, although unrecorded immune exposures were likely present. The donor was CMV seropositive and belonged to the group of 250 to 300 seropositive cohort members. Every donor gave a peripheral blood sample, and the peripheral blood mononuclear cells from that sample were used for TCR beta sequencing. Genomic DNA extraction from the blood cell samples was performed with the Qiagen DNeasy Blood Extraction Kit. Sequences ENHRY (CDR1) and SYGVKD (CDR2) are obtained from the germline V gene. The CDR3, from cysteine to phenylalanine, totals 14 residues. Only the CDR3 region is kept as DNA, spanning 42 bases read in frame from base 1. At the junction V is shortened by 2 bases and J by 6 bases, with 11 bases in between.

This clonotype was obtained from a girl between 5 and 17 years old in good health and CMV-seropositive. This receptor chain uses TRBV10-3 and TRBJ1-5; there is no confident call for the D gene. Sequenced material: PBMCs. The CDR3 region: CAISETPEGQPQHF. The nucleotide sequence is given as TGTGCCATCAGTGAGACACCAGAGGGTCAGCCCCAGCATTTT.